The rows below give T cell receptor beta chains drawn from one sample of a study of blood T cell repertoires in COVID-19. Repertoires were generated with immunoSEQ multiplex PCR, while TCRdb's copy carries only in-frame clones and drops some. The table records about 180,000 clones, 90% of them present only once. Source material: peripheral blood. These receptors were collected from a man in his forties or fifties with acute or convalescent COVID-19. Both conserved end residues are part of each CDR3. D genes are given only for firm matches. Part of the rows lack a size; the others show once, few, many or a class for expanded clones.

TRBV6-5	TRBD2	-	TRBJ2-2	TGTGCCAGCAGGCTGACTAGCGTTCTCCCCGGGGAGCTGTTTTTT	CASRLTSVLPGELFF
TRBV14	-	-	TRBJ2-5	TGTGCCAGCAGCCAAGATCGGGAAAGGGATGGGCGAGAGACCCAGTACTTC	CASSQDRERDGRETQYF
TRBV30	-	-	TRBJ1-4	TGTGCCTGGAGTCCTTCCTTCGGGGGGAATGAAAAACTGTTTTTT	CAWSPSFGGNEKLFF
TRBV6-2/TRBV6-3	-	-	TRBJ2-5	TGTGCCAGCAGTTCCAGACAGGATAGCCAAGAGACCCAGTACTTC	CASSSRQDSQETQYF
TRBV19	-	-	TRBJ1-4	TGTGCCAGTAGTCGTGGGGGCATTGAAAAACTGTTTTTT	CASSRGGIEKLFF
TRBV14	TRBD1	-	TRBJ2-4	TGTGCCAGCAGCCAAGGGCCCGGGACAGGTGGTGGTATTCAGTACTTC	CASSQGPGTGGGIQYF
TRBV19	TRBD2	once	TRBJ2-3	TGTGCCAGTAGTATGGGAGGGGCCAGCACAGATACGCAGTATTTT	CASSMGGASTDTQYF
TRBV7-9	-	-	TRBJ1-4	TGTGCCAGCAGCTCCCCAGGGTCGGGAGGTGAAAAACTGTTTTTT	CASSSPGSGGEKLFF
TRBV10-3	TRBD2	-	TRBJ2-5	TGTGCCATCAGTGATGGGCTAGCGGGAGTGTCCCAGTACTTC	CAISDGLAGVSQYF
TRBV5-1	-	-	TRBJ2-5	TGCGCCAGCAGCAGCCCTCGGGGGGACACCCAAGAGACCCAGTACTTC	CASSSPRGDTQETQYF
TRBV7-2	-	once	TRBJ2-4	TGTGCCAGCAGCTCCCCCTTCCTGTACATTCAGTACTTC	CASSSPFLYIQYF
TRBV7-9	-	-	TRBJ1-3	TGTGCCAGCAGCTGGGGTCTCGCGGGGGCTTCTGGAAACACCATATATTTT	CASSWGLAGASGNTIYF
TRBV29-1	TRBD1	-	TRBJ2-2	TGCAGCGTTGAAGCTGGACAGGGCACCGGGGAGCTGTTTTTT	CSVEAGQGTGELFF
TRBV11-2	TRBD2	-	TRBJ2-1	TGTGCCAGCAGCTCCGGGACTAGCCGAAACAATGAGCAGTTCTTC	CASSSGTSRNNEQFF
TRBV19	TRBD1	-	TRBJ1-5	TGTGCCAGCAAGGACAGGGAGGGACAGCCCCAGCATTTT	CASKDREGQPQHF
TRBV7-3	-	-	TRBJ2-3	TGTGCCAGCAGCTTCGGACAACCCACAGATACGCAGTATTTT	CASSFGQPTDTQYF
TRBV3-1/TRBV3-2	-	-	TRBJ2-1	TGTGCCAGCAGCCAAGCCTCGCGGGATAAAGGTGAGCAGTTCTTC	CASSQASRDKGEQFF